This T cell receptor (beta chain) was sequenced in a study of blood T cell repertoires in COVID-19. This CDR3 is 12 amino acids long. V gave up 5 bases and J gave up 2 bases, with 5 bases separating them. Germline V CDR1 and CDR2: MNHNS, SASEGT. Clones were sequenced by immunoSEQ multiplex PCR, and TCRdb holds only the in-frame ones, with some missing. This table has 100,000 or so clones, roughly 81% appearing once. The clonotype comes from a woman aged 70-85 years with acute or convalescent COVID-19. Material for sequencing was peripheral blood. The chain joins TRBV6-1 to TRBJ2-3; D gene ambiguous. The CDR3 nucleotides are TGTGCCAGCAGTCGCGCCACAGATACGCAGTATTTT. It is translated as CASSRATDTQYF.